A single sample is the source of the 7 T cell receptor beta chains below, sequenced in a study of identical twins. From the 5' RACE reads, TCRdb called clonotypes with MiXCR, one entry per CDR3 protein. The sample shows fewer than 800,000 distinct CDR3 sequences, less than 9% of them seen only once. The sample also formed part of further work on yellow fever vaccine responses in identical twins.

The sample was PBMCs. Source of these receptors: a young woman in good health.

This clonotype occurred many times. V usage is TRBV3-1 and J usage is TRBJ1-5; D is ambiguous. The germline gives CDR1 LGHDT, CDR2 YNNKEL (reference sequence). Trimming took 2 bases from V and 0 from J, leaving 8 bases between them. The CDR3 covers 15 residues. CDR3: CASSQNRNSNQPQHF. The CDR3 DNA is TGTGCCAGCAGCCAAAACCGAAATAGCAATCAGCCCCAGCATTTT.

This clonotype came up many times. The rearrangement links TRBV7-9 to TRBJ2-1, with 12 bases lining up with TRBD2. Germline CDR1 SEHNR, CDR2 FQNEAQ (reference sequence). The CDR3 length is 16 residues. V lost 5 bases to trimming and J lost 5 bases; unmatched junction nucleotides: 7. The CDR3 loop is CASSLRTSGVHNEQFF. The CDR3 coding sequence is TGTGCCAGCAGCCTGAGGACTAGCGGGGTCCACAATGAGCAGTTCTTC.

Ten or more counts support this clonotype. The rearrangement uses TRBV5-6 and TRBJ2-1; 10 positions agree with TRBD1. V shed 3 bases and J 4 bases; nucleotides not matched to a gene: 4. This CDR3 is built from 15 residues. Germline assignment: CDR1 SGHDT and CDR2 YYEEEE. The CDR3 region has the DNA TGTGCCAGCAGCTCCCGGGACAGGGGTTACAATGAGCAGTTCTTC. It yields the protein CASSSRDRGYNEQFF.

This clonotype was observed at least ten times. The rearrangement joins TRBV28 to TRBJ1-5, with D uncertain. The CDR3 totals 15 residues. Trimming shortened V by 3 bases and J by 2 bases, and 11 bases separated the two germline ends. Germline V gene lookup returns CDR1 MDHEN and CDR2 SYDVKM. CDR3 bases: TGTGCCAGCAGTTTCCCGTCAGGTGGCAATCAGCCCCAGCATTTT. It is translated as CASSFPSGGNQPQHF.

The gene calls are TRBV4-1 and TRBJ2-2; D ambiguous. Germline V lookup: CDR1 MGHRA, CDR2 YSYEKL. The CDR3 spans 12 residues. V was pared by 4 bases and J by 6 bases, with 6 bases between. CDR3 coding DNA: TGCGCCAGCAGCCCCTTCGCCGGGGAGCTGTTTTTT. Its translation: CASSPFAGELFF.

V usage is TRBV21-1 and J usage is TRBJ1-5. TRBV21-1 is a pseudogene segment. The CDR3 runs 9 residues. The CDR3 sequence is CALHQPQHF. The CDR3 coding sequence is TGTGCCTTGCATCAGCCCCAGCATTTT.

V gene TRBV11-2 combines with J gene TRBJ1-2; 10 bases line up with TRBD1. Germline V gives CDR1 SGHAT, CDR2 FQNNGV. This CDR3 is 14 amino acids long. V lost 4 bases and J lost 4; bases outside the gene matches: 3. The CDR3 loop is CASSSWTGGYGYTF. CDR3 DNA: TGTGCCAGCAGCTCCTGGACAGGGGGCTATGGCTACACCTTC.